What follows is one TCR beta chain and its context. This entry belongs to a study of T cell changes during pregnancy in multiple sclerosis. The length of the CDR3 is 19 residues. From germline, CDR1 is SGHNT and CDR2 YYREEE (reference sequence). V dropped 0 bases and J dropped 0 bases, with 19 bases sitting between them. Clones were sequenced by immunoSEQ multiplex PCR, and TCRdb holds only the in-frame ones, with some missing. Altogether 25,000 to 35,000 clones are present, roughly nine tenths being singletons, with the ten largest covering approximately 0.77%. This sequence was found in a female donor with multiple sclerosis, enrolled in a pregnancy study. Source: CD4+ T cells from peripheral blood mononuclear cells, taken in the second trimester of pregnancy. The rearrangement uses TRBV5-4 and TRBJ2-1; possibly TRBD2 for D (5 bases). CDR3 DNA sequence: TGTGCCAGCAGCTTGGCCCCGTCGAGAGTTGGGAGCTCCTACAATGAGCAGTTCTTC. It encodes CASSLAPSRVGSSYNEQFF.